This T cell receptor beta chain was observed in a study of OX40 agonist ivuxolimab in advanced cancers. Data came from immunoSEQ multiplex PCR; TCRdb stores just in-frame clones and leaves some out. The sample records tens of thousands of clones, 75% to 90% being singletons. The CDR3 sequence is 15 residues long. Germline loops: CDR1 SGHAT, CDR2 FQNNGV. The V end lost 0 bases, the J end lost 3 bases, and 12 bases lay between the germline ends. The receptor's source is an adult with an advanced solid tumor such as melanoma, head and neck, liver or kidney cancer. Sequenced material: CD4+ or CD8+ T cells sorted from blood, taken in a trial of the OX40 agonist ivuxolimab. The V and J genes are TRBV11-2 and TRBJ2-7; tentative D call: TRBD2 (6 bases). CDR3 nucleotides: TGTGCCAGCAGCTTAGATTCGGTTAGCGGCTACGAGCAGTACTTC. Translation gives CASSLDSVSGYEQYF. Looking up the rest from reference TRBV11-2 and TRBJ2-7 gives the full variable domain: EAGVAQSPRYKIIEKRQSVAFWCNPISGHATLYWYQQILGQGPKLLIQFQNNGVVDDSQLPKDRFSAERLKGVDSTLKIQPAKLEDSAVYLCASSLDSVSGYEQYFGPGTRLTVT.